This T cell receptor (beta chain) was recorded in a study of blood T cell repertoires in COVID-19. Study details: Acute-phase and convalescent COVID-19 samples originated in the United States, Italy and Spain. PBMCs, B-cell-depleted T cells, or T cells provided the cDNA or gDNA that made up the material.

Authors' data handling: Scientists estimated how many nucleated cells there were by amplifying reference gene primers. The method was immunoSEQ multiplex PCR; TCRdb's version includes in-frame clones alone and lacks a portion of them. That table furnishes V, J and clone size, whereas the DNA furnished D and trimming. The sample lists about 490,000 clones, approximately 85% occurring once. The V gene's germline CDR1 is MDHEN and CDR2 SYDVKM. V was clipped by 5 bases and J by 7 bases, with 17 bases between them. This CDR3 is 14 amino acids long. V and J are TRBV28 and TRBJ1-1; no clear D gene. This clonotype was sampled from a human donor in a cohort sampled during active COVID-19. Sequencing input: peripheral blood. This CDR3 reads CASSNLRTGIEAFF. The CDR3 DNA is TGTGCCAGCAGTAACCTCCGGACGGGGATTGAAGCTTTCTTT.